This TCR beta chain was documented in a study of T cell responses to AZD1222 COVID-19 vaccine. Clones were sequenced by immunoSEQ multiplex PCR, and TCRdb holds only the in-frame ones, with some missing. Of 85,000 to 120,000 clones listed, 90% are singletons. CDR3 size: 16 residues. The V segment lost 1 base and the J segment 0 bases; nucleotides outside the gene matches: 5. Germline loops: CDR1 LGHDT, CDR2 YNNKEL (reference sequence). This chain joins TRBV3-1 (or the pseudogene TRBV3-2) and TRBJ1-2, with 7 bases matching TRBD1. This receptor was identified in an adult in good health. Sequencing was performed on peripheral blood, taken on day 0 of AZD1222 vaccination. For the CDR3, the DNA is TGTGCCAGCAGCCAAGCGTGGCAGGGGGCTAACTATGGCTACACCTTC. Its translation: CASSQAWQGANYGYTF.